The entry that follows covers one T cell receptor (beta chain) sequence. The antigen is unknown. This specimen comes from a study of CD4+ T cells in melanoma. Study observations and caveats: A reported correlation linked neoantigen-specific CD4+ T cells to CD8+, macrophage and B cell function. Neoantigen-specific CD4+ T cells in melanoma reportedly had diverse differentiation states.

The data were produced by immunoSEQ multiplex PCR, yet TCRdb's version contains in-frame clones alone and is incomplete. The sample gives roughly 120,000 clones, roughly 90% of which show up once; around 3% is in the top ten. Trimming pared 0 bases from V and 6 bases from J, leaving 8 bases between. CDR3 length equals 14 residues. The V gene's germline CDR1 is LGHNA and CDR2 YNFKEQ. The sequencing input was peripheral blood. This TCR came from a human donor with melanoma. The chain carries TRBV4-2 and TRBJ2-2, with no clear D. The CDR3 protein is CASSQDSTPGELFF. In nucleotides, the CDR3 is TGTGCCAGCAGCCAAGATTCGACCCCCGGGGAGCTGTTTTTT.